This is a list of T cell receptor beta chains from one sample in a study of cytomegalovirus exposure and HLA in healthy donors. Clones were read by immunoSEQ multiplex PCR, and TCRdb kept only the in-frame ones, dropping some. The sample has some 250,000 clones, more than 75% seen once. Sequenced input: PBMCs. Receptors originate from a woman aged 25 to 39 in good health and CMV-seropositive. CDR3s include the opening cysteine and the closing phenylalanine or tryptophan. The D gene is left open where the match is weak. The listing skips clone size in some rows; elsewhere it reads once, few, many or a size class.

V: TRBV29-1; size: .; D: TRBD2; J: TRBJ2-7; CDR3: CSAGGGAGGPNDEQYF; DNA: TGCAGCGCCGGCGGCGGGGCGGGAGGGCCCAACGACGAGCAGTACTTC
V: TRBV28; size: .; D: TRBD1; J: TRBJ1-2; CDR3: CASSYPRQGARGYYGYTF; DNA: TGTGCCAGCAGTTACCCTCGACAGGGGGCGCGGGGGTACTATGGCTACACCTTC
V: TRBV11-2; size: once; D: TRBD2; J: TRBJ2-3; CDR3: CASSQQAGGGDTQYF; DNA: TGTGCCAGCTCTCAGCAAGCGGGAGGGGGGGATACGCAGTATTTT
V: TRBV2; size: .; D: .; J: TRBJ2-5; CDR3: CASSERSSTTQYF; DNA: TGTGCCAGCAGTGAACGGTCTTCCACGACCCAGTACTTC
V: TRBV5-1; size: .; D: .; J: TRBJ2-2; CDR3: CASSPGLEGTGELFF; DNA: TGCGCCAGCAGCCCGGGACTCGAAGGCACCGGGGAGCTGTTTTTT
V: TRBV27; size: .; D: TRBD1; J: TRBJ1-2; CDR3: CASSSRSRGDYGYTF; DNA: TGTGCCAGCAGTTCGCGCTCCAGGGGGGACTATGGCTACACCTTC
V: TRBV11-2; size: .; D: .; J: TRBJ2-1; CDR3: CASSLGLNNEQFF; DNA: TGTGCCAGCAGCTTAGGACTAAACAATGAGCAGTTCTTC
V: TRBV7-9; size: .; D: TRBD2; J: TRBJ2-1; CDR3: CASSSQPGLAGVGEQFF; DNA: TGTGCCAGCAGCTCGCAGCCGGGACTAGCGGGAGTGGGTGAGCAGTTCTTC
V: TRBV11-2; size: .; D: .; J: TRBJ1-2; CDR3: CASSSTLNRESDGYTF; DNA: TGTGCCAGCAGCTCCACTCTCAACAGGGAAAGCGATGGCTACACCTTC
V: TRBV5-1; size: once; D: TRBD1; J: TRBJ1-4; CDR3: CASSWTGLNEKLFF; DNA: TGCGCCAGCAGTTGGACAGGGCTAAATGAAAAACTGTTTTTT
V: TRBV29-1; size: .; D: .; J: TRBJ1-2; CDR3: CSVGLPRGIDYGYTF; DNA: TGCAGCGTGGGCCTACCACGGGGTATCGACTATGGCTACACCTTC
V: TRBV18; size: few; D: TRBD1; J: TRBJ2-7; CDR3: CASSQDRTASYEQYF; DNA: TGTGCCAGCTCACAGGACAGGACCGCATCCTACGAGCAGTACTTC
V: TRBV27; size: .; D: .; J: TRBJ2-2; CDR3: CASGDSDTNTGELFF; DNA: TGTGCCAGCGGAGATAGCGACACGAACACCGGGGAGCTGTTTTTT
V: TRBV6-5; size: .; D: .; J: TRBJ2-3; CDR3: CASSYSRSSTDTQYF; DNA: TGTGCCAGCAGTTACTCGAGGAGCAGCACAGATACGCAGTATTTT
V: TRBV11-2; size: .; D: TRBD2; J: TRBJ2-7; CDR3: CASSPGTSGSYEQYF; DNA: TGTGCCAGCAGCCCCGGGACTAGCGGTTCCTACGAGCAGTACTTC
V: TRBV6-1; size: .; D: TRBD2; J: TRBJ2-3; CDR3: CASGLAGYTDTQYF; DNA: TGTGCCAGCGGACTAGCGGGCTACACAGATACGCAGTATTTT
V: TRBV19; size: .; D: .; J: TRBJ2-7; CDR3: CASSIGGPGASKGEQYF; DNA: TGTGCCAGTAGTATAGGAGGCCCAGGGGCAAGCAAAGGCGAGCAGTACTTC
V: TRBV10-3; size: .; D: TRBD2; J: TRBJ2-1; CDR3: CAIRGTSGSYEQFF; DNA: TGTGCCATCAGAGGGACTAGCGGGAGCTATGAGCAGTTCTTC
V: TRBV7-9; size: .; D: TRBD1; J: TRBJ2-1; CDR3: CASGGTGGEAEQFF; DNA: TGTGCCAGCGGGGGGACAGGGGGCGAAGCTGAGCAGTTCTTC
V: TRBV28; size: .; D: .; J: TRBJ1-5; CDR3: CASRKPTAGYSNQPQHF; DNA: TGTGCCAGCAGGAAACCCACGGCAGGGTACAGCAATCAGCCCCAGCATTTT
V: TRBV9; size: once; D: .; J: TRBJ2-2; CDR3: CASSEADSEYTGELFF; DNA: TGTGCCAGCAGCGAGGCGGACAGTGAATACACCGGGGAGCTGTTTTTT
V: TRBV18; size: once; D: TRBD2; J: TRBJ2-2; CDR3: CASSPRVSGSSGELFF; DNA: TGTGCCAGCTCACCACGGGTTAGCGGGAGCTCCGGGGAGCTGTTTTTT
V: TRBV10-1; size: .; D: .; J: TRBJ1-2; CDR3: CASRIIVGTRDGYTF; DNA: TGCGCCAGCAGAATTATAGTGGGTACTCGGGATGGCTACACCTTC
V: TRBV7-6; size: few; D: TRBD2; J: TRBJ2-7; CDR3: CASSITIAGYEQYF; DNA: TGTGCCAGCAGTATAACAATAGCGGGGTACGAGCAGTACTTC
V: TRBV7-2; size: few; D: .; J: TRBJ1-5; CDR3: CASSLGGESNQPQHF; DNA: TGTGCCAGCAGCTTAGGCGGGGAATCGAATCAGCCCCAGCATTTT
V: TRBV4-1; size: .; D: TRBD1; J: TRBJ1-2; CDR3: CASSPTGIYYGYTF; DNA: TGCGCCAGCAGCCCGACAGGGATTTACTATGGCTACACCTTC
V: TRBV25-1; size: .; D: TRBD1; J: TRBJ2-1; CDR3: CASSEWGWDRDNEQFF; DNA: TGTGCCAGCAGTGAATGGGGGTGGGACAGAGATAATGAGCAGTTCTTC
V: TRBV27; size: .; D: .; J: TRBJ2-2; CDR3: CASSFLERELFF; DNA: .
V: TRBV28; size: .; D: TRBD2; J: TRBJ2-7; CDR3: CASSFRVRTTPGGVFEQYF; DNA: TGTGCCAGCAGTTTCAGGGTTCGGACTACCCCGGGAGGAGTCTTCGAGCAGTACTTC
V: TRBV28; size: .; D: TRBD1; J: TRBJ2-7; CDR3: CASSFGTGREQYF; DNA: TGTGCCAGCAGTTTCGGGACAGGGAGGGAGCAGTACTTC
V: TRBV6-1; size: few; D: .; J: TRBJ1-1; CDR3: CASRVGNTEAFF; DNA: TGTGCCAGCAGGGTCGGGAACACTGAAGCTTTCTTT
V: TRBV9; size: .; D: TRBD2; J: TRBJ2-3; CDR3: CASSVVGGRTDTQYF; DNA: TGTGCCAGCAGCGTAGTCGGGGGGAGGACAGATACGCAGTATTTT
V: TRBV5-5; size: .; D: .; J: TRBJ2-7; CDR3: CASSLVGGSYEQYF; DNA: TGTGCCAGCAGCTTGGTGGGGGGTTCCTACGAGCAGTACTTC
V: TRBV9; size: .; D: .; J: TRBJ1-3; CDR3: CASSVASTGNTIYF; DNA: TGTGCCAGCAGCGTAGCGAGTACTGGAAACACCATATATTTT
V: TRBV7-3; size: .; D: TRBD1; J: TRBJ1-2; CDR3: CASGGDRAGYTF; DNA: TGTGCCAGCGGAGGGGACAGGGCTGGCTACACCTTC
V: TRBV5-1; size: .; D: TRBD2; J: TRBJ2-1; CDR3: CASSLQGLGSLGEQFF; DNA: TGCGCCAGCAGCTTGCAAGGACTAGGGTCTTTGGGTGAGCAGTTCTTC
V: TRBV30; size: .; D: .; J: TRBJ2-3; CDR3: CAWSLDSRGASTDTQYF; DNA: TGTGCCTGGAGTTTGGACTCACGGGGGGCTAGCACAGATACGCAGTATTTT
V: TRBV5-5; size: .; D: TRBD2; J: TRBJ2-3; CDR3: CASSLPLSGTTDTQYF; DNA: TGTGCCAGCAGCTTGCCTCTGAGCGGGACCACAGATACGCAGTATTTT
V: TRBV7-9; size: .; D: .; J: TRBJ1-3; CDR3: CAQTYSSGNTIYF; DNA: TGTGCCCAGACTTATTCCAGTGGAAACACCATATATTTT
V: TRBV28; size: few; D: TRBD2; J: TRBJ2-1; CDR3: CASKTLAGVMGYNEQFF; DNA: TGTGCCAGCAAAACTTTAGCGGGAGTCATGGGTTACAATGAGCAGTTCTTC
V: TRBV5-1; size: .; D: .; J: TRBJ2-7; CDR3: CASSPKARSGTEKTYEQYF; DNA: TGCGCCAGCAGCCCAAAAGCCCGATCCGGGACTGAGAAAACCTACGAGCAGTACTTC
V: TRBV28; size: .; D: TRBD1; J: TRBJ1-2; CDR3: CASSSGGDRRGMVGYTF; DNA: TGTGCCAGCAGTTCGGGCGGGGACAGGCGGGGGATGGTAGGCTACACCTTC
V: TRBV5-1; size: .; D: TRBD2; J: TRBJ2-7; CDR3: CASSLGLAGPSYEQYF; DNA: TGCGCCAGCAGCCTGGGACTAGCGGGTCCCTCCTACGAGCAGTACTTC
V: TRBV27; size: .; D: TRBD2; J: TRBJ2-7; CDR3: CASSLTGTSGIGGFYEQYF; DNA: TGTGCCAGCAGTCTAACCGGGACTAGCGGGATCGGTGGGTTCTACGAGCAGTACTTC
V: TRBV18; size: .; D: TRBD2; J: TRBJ2-1; CDR3: CASSTAGANYNEQFF; DNA: TGTGCCAGCTCAACAGCGGGAGCTAACTACAATGAGCAGTTCTTC
V: TRBV25-1; size: .; D: TRBD1; J: TRBJ2-1; CDR3: CASSLRQGAYNEQFF; DNA: TGTGCCAGCAGTTTGAGACAGGGCGCCTACAATGAGCAGTTCTTC
V: TRBV6-1; size: .; D: .; J: TRBJ1-4; CDR3: CASSEARVGGTNEKLFF; DNA: TGTGCCAGCAGTGAAGCTAGAGTCGGAGGGACTAATGAAAAACTGTTTTTT
V: TRBV15; size: .; D: TRBD2; J: TRBJ2-3; CDR3: CATSRASGSKTDTQYF; DNA: TGTGCCACCAGCAGAGCTAGCGGGAGCAAGACAGATACGCAGTATTTT
V: TRBV9; size: .; D: TRBD1; J: TRBJ2-7; CDR3: CASSVGQGNIYEQYF; DNA: TGTGCCAGCAGCGTAGGACAGGGGAATATCTACGAGCAGTACTTC
V: TRBV4-1; size: .; D: TRBD1; J: TRBJ2-5; CDR3: CASSSGQVRWEQETQYF; DNA: TGCGCCAGCAGCTCCGGACAGGTGAGGTGGGAACAAGAGACCCAGTACTTC
V: TRBV5-1; size: few; D: .; J: TRBJ1-1; CDR3: CASSSVGDTEAFF; DNA: TGCGCCAGCAGCTCTGTAGGGGACACTGAAGCTTTCTTT